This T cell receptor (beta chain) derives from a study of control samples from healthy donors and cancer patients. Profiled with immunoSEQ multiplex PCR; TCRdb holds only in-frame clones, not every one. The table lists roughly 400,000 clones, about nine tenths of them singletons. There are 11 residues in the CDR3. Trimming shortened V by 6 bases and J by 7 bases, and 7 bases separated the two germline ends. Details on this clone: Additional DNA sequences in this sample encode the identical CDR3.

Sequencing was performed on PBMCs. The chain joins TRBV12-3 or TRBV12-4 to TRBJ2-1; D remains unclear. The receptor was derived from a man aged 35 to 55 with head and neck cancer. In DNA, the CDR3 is TGTGCCAGCAGCCCAGGAAATGAGCAGTTCTTC. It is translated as CASSPGNEQFF.